The sequence of this T cell receptor (beta chain) was determined in a study of blood T cell repertoires in COVID-19. Clones were read by immunoSEQ multiplex PCR, and TCRdb kept only the in-frame ones, dropping some. The sample records some 42,000 clones, approximately 89% being singletons. J was trimmed by 2 bases and V by 7 bases; bases with no gene match: 5. The CDR3 covers 13 residues. CDR1 is SEHNR and CDR2 is FQNEAQ in the germline V gene (reference sequence). The rearrangement joins TRBV7-9 to TRBJ2-7; 7 bases align to TRBD1. The receptor was isolated from a human donor in a cohort sampled during active COVID-19. What was sequenced was peripheral blood. The CDR3 sequence: CASTGQQTYEQYF. DNA for the CDR3: TGTGCCAGCACGGGACAGCAGACCTACGAGCAGTACTTC. Filled out from reference TRBV7-9 and TRBJ2-7, the complete variable domain reads DTGVSQNPRHKITKRGQNVTFRCDPISEHNRLYWYRQTLGQGPEFLTYFQNEAQLEKSRLLSDRFSAERPKGSFSTLEIQRTEQGDSAMYLCASTGQQTYEQYFGPGTRLTVT.